This T cell receptor beta chain was sequenced during a study of blood T cell repertoires in COVID-19. Study-level background: Both acute and convalescent COVID-19 samples were obtained from the United States, Italy and Spain. PBMCs, B-cell-depleted T cells, or T cells were the source of the cDNA or gDNA that made up the material.

Authors' processing steps: Estimation of nucleated cell counts relied on the amplification of reference gene primers. Libraries were prepared by immunoSEQ multiplex PCR; TCRdb keeps only in-frame clonotypes and omits some of them. V and J calls and clone size are those listed in that table; D and trimming were worked out from the DNA. The table has a few hundred thousand clones, approximately 90% seen once. The sequence came from an older woman with acute or convalescent COVID-19. The sample consisted of peripheral blood.

The CDR3 DNA sequence: TGTGCCAGCAGTCTTCAGGGCCCCTCCGACTATGGCTACACCTTC. Amino acids: CASSLQGPSDYGYTF. V and J are TRBV6-5 and TRBJ1-2; a possible D gene is TRBD1 (5 bases). The CDR3 covers 15 residues. V was pared by 5 bases and J by 3 bases, with 16 bases between. The V gene's germline CDR1 is MNHEY and CDR2 SVGAGI.